This TCR beta chain was sequenced during a study of OX40 agonist ivuxolimab in advanced cancers. Whole-study context: Patients were 82.7% male with ages roughly 23 to 79, mean 60.

The assay was immunoSEQ multiplex PCR, and TCRdb's table has in-frame clones only and misses some. Of approximately 75,000 clones listed, around 82% are singletons. The TCR originated in an adult with an advanced solid tumor such as melanoma, head and neck, liver or kidney cancer. The sequences come from CD4+ or CD8+ T cells sorted from blood, collected in a trial of the OX40 agonist ivuxolimab.

The CDR3 coding sequence is TGTGCCAGCAGCCGAGGGATAGCCTATGGCTACACCTTC. Translated: CASSRGIAYGYTF. The chain recombines TRBV11-1 with TRBJ1-2; D remains unclear. Trimming pared 5 bases from V and 4 bases from J, leaving 11 bases between. This CDR3 is 13 amino acids long. From germline, CDR1 is SGHAT and CDR2 FQDESV (reference sequence).